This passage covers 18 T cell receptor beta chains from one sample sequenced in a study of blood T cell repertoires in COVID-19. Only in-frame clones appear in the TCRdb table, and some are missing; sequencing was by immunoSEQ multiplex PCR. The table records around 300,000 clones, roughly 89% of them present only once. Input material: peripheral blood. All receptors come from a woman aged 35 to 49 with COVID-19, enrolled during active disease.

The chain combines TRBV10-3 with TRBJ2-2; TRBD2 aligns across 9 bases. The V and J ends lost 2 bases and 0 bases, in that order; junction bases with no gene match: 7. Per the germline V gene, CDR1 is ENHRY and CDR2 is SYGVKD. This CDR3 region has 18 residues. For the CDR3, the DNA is TGTGCCATCAGTGAGGGTGTAGCGGGGGCCCCGAACACCGGGGAGCTGTTTTTT. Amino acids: CAISEGVAGAPNTGELFF.

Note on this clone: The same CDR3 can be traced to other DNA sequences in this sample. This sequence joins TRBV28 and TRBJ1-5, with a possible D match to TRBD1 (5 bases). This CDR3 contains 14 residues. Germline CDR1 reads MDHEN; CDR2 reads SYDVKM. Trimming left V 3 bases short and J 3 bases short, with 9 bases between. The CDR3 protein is CASSLGGSNQPQHF. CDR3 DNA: TGTGCCAGCAGTTTGGGGGGATCCAATCAGCCCCAGCATTTT.

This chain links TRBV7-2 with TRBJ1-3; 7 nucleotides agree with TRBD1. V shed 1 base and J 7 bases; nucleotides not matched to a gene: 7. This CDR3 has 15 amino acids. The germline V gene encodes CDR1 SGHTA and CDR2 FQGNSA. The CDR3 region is CASSLESTGSNTIYF. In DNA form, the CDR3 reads TGTGCCAGCAGCTTAGAGTCGACAGGGTCGAACACCATATATTTT.

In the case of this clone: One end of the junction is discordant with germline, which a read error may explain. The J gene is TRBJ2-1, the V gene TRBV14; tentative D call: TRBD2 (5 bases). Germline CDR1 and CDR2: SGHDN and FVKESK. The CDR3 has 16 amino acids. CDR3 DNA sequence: TGTGCCAGCGCCCATTACTTTACTAGATCCTCCAATGAGCAGTTCTTC. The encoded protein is CASAHYFTRSSNEQFF.

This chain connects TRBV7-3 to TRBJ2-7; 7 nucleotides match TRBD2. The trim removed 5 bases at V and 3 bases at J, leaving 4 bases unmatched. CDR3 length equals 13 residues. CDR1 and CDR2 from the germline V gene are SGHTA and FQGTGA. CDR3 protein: CASSPGTIYEQYF. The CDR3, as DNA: TGTGCCAGCAGCCCCGGGACTATCTACGAGCAGTACTTC.

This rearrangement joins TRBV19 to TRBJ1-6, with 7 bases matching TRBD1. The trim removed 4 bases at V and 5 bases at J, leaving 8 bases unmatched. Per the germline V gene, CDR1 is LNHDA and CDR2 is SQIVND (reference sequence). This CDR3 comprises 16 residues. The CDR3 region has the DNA TGTGCCAGTAGTAACCCCCAGACAGGGAATAATTCACCCCTCCACTTT. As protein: CASSNPQTGNNSPLHF.

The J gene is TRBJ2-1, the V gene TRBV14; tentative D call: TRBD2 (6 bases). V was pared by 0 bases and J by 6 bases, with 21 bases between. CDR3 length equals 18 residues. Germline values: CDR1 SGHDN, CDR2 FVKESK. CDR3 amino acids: CASSQDITGLRKSNEQFF. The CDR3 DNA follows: TGTGCCAGCAGCCAAGATATAACAGGACTACGAAAATCCAATGAGCAGTTCTTC.

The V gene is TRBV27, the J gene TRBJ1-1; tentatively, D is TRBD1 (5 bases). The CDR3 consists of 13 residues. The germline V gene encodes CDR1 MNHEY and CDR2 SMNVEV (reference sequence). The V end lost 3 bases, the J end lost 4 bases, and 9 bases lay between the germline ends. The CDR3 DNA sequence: TGTGCCAGCAGTTTCAGGGATAGCACTGAAGCTTTCTTT. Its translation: CASSFRDSTEAFF.

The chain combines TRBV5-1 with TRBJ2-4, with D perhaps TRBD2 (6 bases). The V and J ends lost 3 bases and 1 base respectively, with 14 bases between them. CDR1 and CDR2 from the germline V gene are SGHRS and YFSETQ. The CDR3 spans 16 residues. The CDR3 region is CASSSGTVNAKNIQYF. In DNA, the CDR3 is TGCGCCAGCAGCTCCGGGACTGTTAACGCCAAAAACATTCAGTACTTC.

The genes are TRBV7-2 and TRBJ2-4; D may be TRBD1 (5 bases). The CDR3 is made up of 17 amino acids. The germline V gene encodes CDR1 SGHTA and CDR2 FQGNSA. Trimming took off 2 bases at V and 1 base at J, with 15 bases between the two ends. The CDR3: CASSLFRADSAKNIQYF. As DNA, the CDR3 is TGTGCCAGCAGCTTATTCAGGGCCGATTCGGCCAAAAACATTCAGTACTTC.

CDR3 region: CASSWTSVNEQYF. The CDR3 DNA reads as TGTGCCAGCAGTTGGACTAGCGTCAACGAGCAGTACTTC. J is TRBJ2-7 and V is TRBV28; the match to TRBD2 covers 9 bases. The CDR3 loop spans 13 amino acids. The J segment lost 5 bases and the V segment lost 4 bases, leaving 3 bases of the junction unmatched. Germline CDR1 is MDHEN and CDR2 is SYDVKM. Looking up the rest from reference TRBV28 and TRBJ2-7 gives the full variable domain: DVKVTQSSRYLVKRTGEKVFLECVQDMDHENMFWYRQDPGLGLRLIYFSYDVKMKEKGDIPEGYSVSREKKERFSLILESASTNQTSMYLCASSWTSVNEQYFGPGTRLTVT.

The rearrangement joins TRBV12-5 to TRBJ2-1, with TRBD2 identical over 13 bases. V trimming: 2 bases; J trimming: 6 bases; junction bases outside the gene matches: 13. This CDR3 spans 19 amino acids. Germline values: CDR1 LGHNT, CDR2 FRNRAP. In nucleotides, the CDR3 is TGTGCTAGTGGTTTGATCCAAGGACTAGCGGGAGATCCCCTCAATGAGCAGTTCTTC. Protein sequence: CASGLIQGLAGDPLNEQFF.

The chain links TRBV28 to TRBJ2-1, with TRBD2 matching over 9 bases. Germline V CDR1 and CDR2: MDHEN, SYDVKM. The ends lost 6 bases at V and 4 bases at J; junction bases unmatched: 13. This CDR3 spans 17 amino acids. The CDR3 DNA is TGTGCCAGCAGCTCTTGGGTTGGGACTAGCCTATACAATGAGCAGTTCTTC. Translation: CASSSWVGTSLYNEQFF.

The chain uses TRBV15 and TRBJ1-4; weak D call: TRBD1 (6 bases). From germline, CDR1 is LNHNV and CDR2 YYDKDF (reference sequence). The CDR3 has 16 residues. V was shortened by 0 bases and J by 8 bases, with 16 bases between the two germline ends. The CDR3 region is CATSRDLGRGGEKLFF. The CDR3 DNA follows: TGTGCCACCAGCAGAGATCTCGGCAGGGGAGGGGAAAAACTGTTTTTT.

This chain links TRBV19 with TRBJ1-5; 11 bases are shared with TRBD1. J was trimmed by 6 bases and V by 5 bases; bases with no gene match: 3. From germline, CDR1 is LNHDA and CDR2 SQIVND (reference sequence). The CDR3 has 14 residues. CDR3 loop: CASSVGQGGQPQHF. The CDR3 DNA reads TGTGCCAGTAGTGTGGGACAGGGGGGTCAGCCCCAGCATTTT.

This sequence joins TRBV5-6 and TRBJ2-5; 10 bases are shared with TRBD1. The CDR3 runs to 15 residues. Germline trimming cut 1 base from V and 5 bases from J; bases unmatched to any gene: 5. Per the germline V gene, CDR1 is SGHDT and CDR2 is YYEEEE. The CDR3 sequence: CASSLRTGGLETQYF. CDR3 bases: TGTGCCAGCAGCTTGAGGACAGGGGGACTTGAGACCCAGTACTTC.

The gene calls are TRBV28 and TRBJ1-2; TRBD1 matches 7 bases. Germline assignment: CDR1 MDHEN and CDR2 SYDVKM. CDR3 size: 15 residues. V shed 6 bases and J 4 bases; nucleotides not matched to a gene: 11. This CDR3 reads CASSSTGEVSYGYTF. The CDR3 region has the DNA TGTGCCAGCAGCTCAACAGGGGAAGTTTCCTATGGCTACACCTTC.

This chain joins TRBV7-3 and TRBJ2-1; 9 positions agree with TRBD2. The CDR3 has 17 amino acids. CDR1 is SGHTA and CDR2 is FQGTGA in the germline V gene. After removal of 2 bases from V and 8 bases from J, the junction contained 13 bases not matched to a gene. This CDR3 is CASSLSPLAGGVHEQFF. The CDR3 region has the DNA TGTGCCAGCAGCTTATCCCCGCTTGCGGGGGGGGTCCATGAGCAGTTCTTC.